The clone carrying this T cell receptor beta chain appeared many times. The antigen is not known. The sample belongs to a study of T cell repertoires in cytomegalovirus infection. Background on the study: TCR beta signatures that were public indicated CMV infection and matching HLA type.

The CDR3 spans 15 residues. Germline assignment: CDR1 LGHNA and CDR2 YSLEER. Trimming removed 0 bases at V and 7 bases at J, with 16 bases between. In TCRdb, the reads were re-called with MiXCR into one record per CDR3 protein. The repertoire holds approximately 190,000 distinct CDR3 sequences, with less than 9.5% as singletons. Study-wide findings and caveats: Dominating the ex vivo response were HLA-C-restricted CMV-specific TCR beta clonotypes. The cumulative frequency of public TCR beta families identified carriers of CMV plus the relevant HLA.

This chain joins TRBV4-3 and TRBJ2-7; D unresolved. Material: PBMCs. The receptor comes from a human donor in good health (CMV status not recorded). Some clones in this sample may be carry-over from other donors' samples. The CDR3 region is CASSQDMRGSPEQYF. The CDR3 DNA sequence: TGCGCCAGCAGCCAAGATATGAGAGGAAGTCCAGAGCAGTACTTC.